What follows are 10 T cell receptor beta chains derived from one specimen sequenced in a study of cytomegalovirus exposure and HLA in healthy donors. With 60 Vbeta and 13 Jbeta primers, the PCR was carried out. Some clones are missing from TCRdb's copy, which holds only in-frame ones; the method was immunoSEQ multiplex PCR. The data show approximately 140,000 clones, almost 80% seen once. Sequencing input: PBMCs. The source is a woman between 35 and 50 years old in good health and CMV-seropositive.

The chain has TRBV10-1 and TRBJ2-5, with 14 bases identical to TRBD2. CDR3 size: 18 residues. J lost 3 bases, V lost 0 bases, and 6 bases had no gene match. CDR1 is WNHNN, CDR2 SYGVQD, per germline (reference sequence). DNA of the CDR3: TGCGCCAGCAGTGAGTCGAGGGGGGGACTAGCGGGGGAAGAGACCCAGTACTTC. Protein sequence: CASSESRGGLAGEETQYF.

The CDR3 here is CATKDRGDSPLHF. DNA of the CDR3: TGTGCCACCAAGGACAGGGGTGACTCACCCCTCCACTTT. The rearrangement links TRBV19 to TRBJ1-6; 9 bases align to TRBD1. Trimming removed 10 bases from V and 10 bases from J; junction bases left unmatched: 8. Germline V CDR1 and CDR2: LNHDA, SQIVND (reference sequence). The CDR3 totals 13 residues.

This clone was picked up a small number of times. The CDR3: CASATEILRGYTF. CDR3 coding DNA: TGTGCCAGCGCTACAGAAATTCTCCGGGGCTACACCTTC. The gene calls are TRBV6-5 and TRBJ1-2; no clear D gene. With 8 bases removed from V and 8 bases from J, the gap between germline ends came to 18 bases. CDR3 size: 13 residues. Germline-derived CDR1 and CDR2 are MNHEY and SVGAGI.

The chain uses TRBV7-6 and TRBJ1-3; D gene unclear. Trimming stripped 5 bases from V and 7 bases from J, with 27 bases between. CDR3 size: 18 residues. CDR1 and CDR2 (germline): SGHVS, FNYEAQ. CDR3 nucleotide sequence: TGTGCCAGCAGCCAGATGGGAGGGCGCTTAAGTTATCGGAACACCATATATTTT. Translated, it gives CASSQMGGRLSYRNTIYF.

This clone was detected only a few times. This chain uses TRBV10-3 with TRBJ1-2, with 12 nucleotides matching TRBD1. The V gene end was trimmed by 4 bases and the J gene end by 8 bases; junction bases not matched to a gene: 2. The CDR3 consists of 13 residues. Germline V CDR1 and CDR2: ENHRY, SYGVKD. CDR3 sequence reads: CAISGGTGGGYTF. In nucleotides, the CDR3 is TGTGCCATCAGTGGCGGGACAGGGGGCGGCTACACCTTC.

A few counts support this clone. This chain connects TRBV2 to TRBJ1-1, with D perhaps TRBD1 (6 bases). Germline V CDR1 and CDR2: SNHLY, FYNNEI. The length of the CDR3 is 15 residues. V lost 4 bases and J lost 1, with 13 bases in between. Here the CDR3 DNA reads TGTGCCAGCAGTGCTCACTCAGGGGAGAACACTGAAGCTTTCTTT. It codes for CASSAHSGENTEAFF.

A word on this clone: An end of the junction does not agree with germline; a read error may underlie this. This sequence joins TRBV29-1 and TRBJ2-7, with 9 bases fitting TRBD2. The CDR3 totals 16 residues. Germline loops: CDR1 SQVTM, CDR2 ANQGSEA. The CDR3 nucleotides read TGCAGCGTTGCCTCCGGTCTCGGCGGGGGGGGCCCCCGAGCGGGATTC. Its protein is CSVASGLGGGGPRAGF.

This clone was seen a single time. V and J are TRBV10-3 and TRBJ2-5; TRBD1 might be the D (6 bases). The J call may not be correct, given that the DNA end is closer to TRBJ2-7. Germline CDR1 reads ENHRY; CDR2 reads SYGVKD. The CDR3 runs 14 residues. In DNA form, the CDR3 reads TGTGCCACGCATGCCGGGACAACGTCCTACGAGCAGTACTTC. Protein product: CATHAGTTSYEQYF.

This rearrangement joins TRBV6-6 to TRBJ1-2, with D maybe TRBD1 (5 bases). Deletions cut 0 bases from V and 6 bases from J, with 11 bases between. Germline V CDR1 and CDR2: MNHNY, SVGAGI (reference sequence). There are 14 residues in the CDR3. The CDR3 loop is CASSYSARVDGYTF. For the CDR3, the DNA is TGTGCCAGCAGTTACTCGGCCAGGGTCGATGGCTACACCTTC.

Notes on this clone: One junction end disagrees with the germline gene, perhaps due to a read error. The chain has TRBV10-2 and TRBJ2-5, with D possibly being TRBD1 or TRBD2 (5 bases each). The germline V gene has CDR1 WSHSY and CDR2 SAAADI. The CDR3 has 12 residues. The CDR3 reads CASTEGQGTQYF. The CDR3 nucleotides read TGCGCCAGCACTGAGGGGCAGGGGACCCAGTACTTC.